The 19 T cell receptor beta chains in this list originate from one sample, sequenced in a study of blood T cell repertoires in COVID-19. Clones were read by immunoSEQ multiplex PCR, and TCRdb kept only the in-frame ones, dropping some. The table records about 480,000 clones, roughly 87% of them present only once. The sample comprised peripheral blood. These receptor sequences come from a man between 18 and 35 years old with COVID-19, enrolled during active disease.

The V call is TRBV5-1, the J call TRBJ1-1; D not resolved. The length of the CDR3 is 14 residues. V was shortened by 6 bases and J by 1 base, with 13 bases between the two germline ends. Germline V gene sequence: CDR1 SGHRS, CDR2 YFSETQ. CDR3 in amino acids: CASIPPGSNTEAFF. The CDR3 DNA sequence: TGCGCCAGCATCCCACCCGGGTCGAACACTGAAGCTTTCTTT.

A remark on this clone: Other DNA variants within this sample encode the same CDR3. The chain uses TRBV27 and TRBJ2-5; D remains ambiguous. Germline lookup yields CDR1 MNHEY and CDR2 SMNVEV (reference sequence). This CDR3 has 13 amino acids. V was trimmed by 3 bases and J by 2 bases, leaving 7 bases between them. The chain's CDR3 is CASSFGLQETQYF. The CDR3 DNA sequence: TGTGCCAGCAGTTTCGGGTTGCAAGAGACCCAGTACTTC.

The chain has TRBV29-1 and TRBJ2-3; 10 bases are a match to TRBD1. Germline CDR1 and CDR2: SQVTM and ANQGSEA. V shed 7 bases, J shed 4 bases, and the junction held 2 bases outside the gene matches. The length of the CDR3 is 12 residues. CDR3 loop: CSAGQGADTQYF. The DNA for the CDR3 is TGCAGCGCCGGACAGGGGGCAGATACGCAGTATTTT.

V usage is TRBV5-4 and J usage is TRBJ1-3; no reliable D call. V was cut by 2 bases and J by 0 bases, with 9 bases left in between. There are 15 residues in the CDR3. From germline, CDR1 is SGHNT and CDR2 YYREEE (reference sequence). CDR3 DNA: TGTGCCAGCAGCTTAAGGAGTACCTCTGGAAACACCATATATTTT. Translating it yields CASSLRSTSGNTIYF.

This chain joins TRBV27 and TRBJ2-7, with D uncertain. This CDR3 has 14 amino acids. Trimming removed 1 base from V and 3 bases from J, with 10 bases in between. Looked up from germline, CDR1 is MNHEY and CDR2 is SMNVEV (reference sequence). CDR3 region: CASSLYRTGYEQYF. In DNA, the CDR3 is TGTGCCAGCAGTTTATATCGCACCGGCTACGAGCAGTACTTC.

J is TRBJ2-5 and V is TRBV4-1, with TRBD2 identical over 10 bases. Germline CDR1 is MGHRA and CDR2 is YSYEKL. The CDR3 totals 17 residues. V lost 1 base and J lost 2; bases outside the gene matches: 7. The CDR3: CASSQGVAGGWQETQYF. In DNA, the CDR3 is TGCGCCAGCAGCCAAGGCGTAGCGGGAGGTTGGCAAGAGACCCAGTACTTC.

The J gene is TRBJ2-1, the V gene TRBV5-3; D may be TRBD1 (6 bases). TRBV5-3 is treated as an ORF (open reading frame) with a function not yet certain. This CDR3 has 15 amino acids. The V gene lost 0 bases and the J gene lost 8 bases, with 15 bases spanning the gap. Here the CDR3 reads CARSLVRGLGDEQFF. The CDR3 DNA is TGTGCCAGAAGCTTGGTCAGGGGCCTGGGGGATGAGCAGTTCTTC.

The rearrangement joins TRBV5-1 to TRBJ2-3; the D gene is possibly TRBD2 (6 bases). The germline V gene has CDR1 SGHRS and CDR2 YFSETQ. V lost 0 bases, J lost 0 bases, and 14 bases lay in between. CDR3 size: 17 residues. The CDR3 loop is CASSLDPLAVSTDTQYF. The CDR3 bases are TGCGCCAGCAGCTTGGACCCACTAGCTGTGAGCACAGATACGCAGTATTTT.

The CDR3: CASSLLVGARTGELFF. CDR3 DNA: TGTGCCAGCAGCCTCTTGGTCGGTGCGAGGACCGGGGAGCTGTTTTTT. V is TRBV7-9 and J is TRBJ2-2; D gene uncertain. The germline V and J ends were trimmed by 5 bases and 5 bases, with 18 bases remaining between them. Germline assignment: CDR1 SEHNR and CDR2 FQNEAQ (reference sequence). The CDR3 has 16 residues.

This clone was detected only a few times. The rearrangement joins TRBV7-9 to TRBJ2-3, with 7 bases that match TRBD1. The CDR3 has 14 amino acids. CDR1 and CDR2 from the germline V gene are SEHNR and FQNEAQ (reference sequence). V trimming: 4 bases; J trimming: 1 base; junction bases outside the gene matches: 2. CDR3 nucleotide sequence: TGTGCCAGCAGCTCCGGACAGGGCACAGATACGCAGTATTTT. It is translated as CASSSGQGTDTQYF. Looking up the rest from reference TRBV7-9 and TRBJ2-3 gives the full variable domain: DTGVSQNPRHKITKRGQNVTFRCDPISEHNRLYWYRQTLGQGPEFLTYFQNEAQLEKSRLLSDRFSAERPKGSFSTLEIQRTEQGDSAMYLCASSSGQGTDTQYFGPGTRLTVL.

The V call is TRBV15, the J call TRBJ2-1, with 7 bases that match TRBD2. Germline values: CDR1 LNHNV, CDR2 YYDKDF (reference sequence). The CDR3 is 14 amino acids. V was pared by 1 base and J by 9 bases, with 6 bases of the junction left unmatched. This CDR3 is CATSRVLPSGEQFF. Written as DNA, the CDR3 is TGTGCCACCAGCAGAGTATTGCCTAGCGGTGAGCAGTTCTTC.

The chain combines TRBV27 with TRBJ2-1; no clear D gene. V lost 0 bases, J lost 12 bases, and 15 bases lay in between. The CDR3 is made up of 14 amino acids. Germline V gene data show CDR1 as MNHEY and CDR2 as SMNVEV (reference sequence). Here the CDR3 DNA reads TGTGCCAGCAGTTTATCGTTTAGCCCAATAGGGCAGTTCTTC. Translated, it gives CASSLSFSPIGQFF.

This clone appeared a single time. J is TRBJ1-2 and V is TRBV6-6, with D tentatively TRBD1 (6 bases). Trimming removed 6 bases from V and 2 bases from J, with 7 bases in between. Germline CDR1 MNHNY, CDR2 SVGAGI (reference sequence). The CDR3 sequence is 12 residues long. Here the CDR3 DNA reads TGTGCCAGCAGGCAGGGGAACTATGGCTACACCTTC. Residues: CASRQGNYGYTF.

The gene calls are TRBV27 and TRBJ2-7; a weak D match, TRBD2 (6 bases). Trimming pared 3 bases from V and 7 bases from J, leaving 19 bases between. The CDR3 is 15 residues long. Germline V lookup: CDR1 MNHEY, CDR2 SMNVEV (reference sequence). CDR3 loop: CASSFNRGNPGEQYF. The CDR3 nucleotides are TGTGCCAGCAGTTTCAACCGGGGGAACCCGGGGGAGCAGTACTTC.

V gene TRBV10-3 combines with J gene TRBJ2-5; D is ambiguous. The ends were cut back, 2 bases at V and 5 bases at J, with 6 bases in the middle. The CDR3 totals 12 residues. Germline-derived CDR1 and CDR2 are ENHRY and SYGVKD. The CDR3 loop is CAISEPLETQYF. The DNA for the CDR3 is TGTGCCATCAGTGAGCCCTTGGAGACCCAGTACTTC.

The gene calls are TRBV28 and TRBJ2-1; a possible D gene is TRBD1 (5 bases). V lost 6 bases and J lost 7, with 16 bases in between. The germline CDR1 and CDR2 sequences are MDHEN and SYDVKM. The CDR3 runs to 14 residues. CDR3 in amino acids: CASSSRNQGNEQFF. CDR3 DNA: TGTGCCAGCAGCTCTCGAAACCAGGGTAATGAGCAGTTCTTC.

This clone was observed a handful of times. The CDR3 DNA sequence: TGTGCCAGCAAGGGACAGGTCAATCAGCCCCAGCATTTT. It specifies CASKGQVNQPQHF. V usage is TRBV2 and J usage is TRBJ1-5; 8 bases are shared with TRBD1. After removal of 7 bases from V and 3 bases from J, the junction contained 2 bases not matched to a gene. The CDR3 contains 13 residues. CDR1 and CDR2 (germline): SNHLY, FYNNEI.

The J gene is TRBJ2-5, the V gene TRBV6-6; 8 nucleotides agree with TRBD1. Germline trimming cut 6 bases from V and 5 bases from J; bases unmatched to any gene: 5. Germline CDR1 and CDR2: MNHNY and SVGAGI (reference sequence). This CDR3 is built from 13 residues. CDR3 region: CASRWTGRETQYF. The DNA of the CDR3 is TGTGCCAGCAGATGGACAGGGCGCGAGACCCAGTACTTC.

V usage is TRBV7-9 and J usage is TRBJ1-2, with a possible D match to TRBD1 (5 bases). The CDR3 contains 15 residues. The germline CDR1 and CDR2 sequences are SEHNR and FQNEAQ (reference sequence). The germline V and J ends were trimmed by 1 base and 8 bases, with 17 bases remaining between them. The CDR3 sequence is CASSLVAGQGGGYTF. In nucleotides, the CDR3 is TGTGCCAGCAGCTTAGTCGCCGGGCAGGGAGGCGGCTACACCTTC.